This TCR beta chain was retrieved from a study of OX40 agonist ivuxolimab in advanced cancers. Study as a whole: Ivuxolimab, which is an agonistic anti-OX40 (CD134) antibody, was administered to the patients. Of the patients, three showed partial responses, one with hepatocellular carcinoma and two with cutaneous melanoma.

The CDR3 runs to 16 residues. In germline, CDR1 is MNHNY, CDR2 SVGAGI (reference sequence). With V trimmed by 6 bases and J by 4 bases, 11 bases remained unmatched. The assay was immunoSEQ multiplex PCR, and TCRdb's table has in-frame clones only and misses some. Here the sample spans 90,000 to 150,000 clones, more than 80% being singletons. The sequence came from an adult with an advanced solid tumor such as melanoma, head and neck, liver or kidney cancer. Material: CD4+ or CD8+ T cells sorted from blood, obtained in a trial of the OX40 agonist ivuxolimab. The chain carries TRBV6-6 and TRBJ2-5; 10 bases agree with TRBD2. The CDR3 spells CASRTESGGARETQYF. DNA for the CDR3: TGTGCCAGCAGGACGGAAAGCGGGGGGGCGAGAGAGACCCAGTACTTC.